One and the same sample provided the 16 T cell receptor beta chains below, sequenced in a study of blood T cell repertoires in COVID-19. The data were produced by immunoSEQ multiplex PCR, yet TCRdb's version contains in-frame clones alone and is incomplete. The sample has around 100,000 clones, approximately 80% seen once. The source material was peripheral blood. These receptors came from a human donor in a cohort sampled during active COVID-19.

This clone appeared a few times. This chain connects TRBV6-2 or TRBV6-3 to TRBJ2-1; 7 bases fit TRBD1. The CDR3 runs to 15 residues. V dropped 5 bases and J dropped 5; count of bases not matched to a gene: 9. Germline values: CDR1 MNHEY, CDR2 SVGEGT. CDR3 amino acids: CASSPQLGGHNEQFF. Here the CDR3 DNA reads TGTGCCAGCAGTCCCCAACTAGGGGGCCACAATGAGCAGTTCTTC.

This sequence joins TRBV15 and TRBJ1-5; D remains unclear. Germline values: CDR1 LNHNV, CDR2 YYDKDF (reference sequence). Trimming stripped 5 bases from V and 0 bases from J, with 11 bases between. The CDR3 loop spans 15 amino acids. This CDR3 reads CATSDFTDSNQPQHF. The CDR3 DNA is TGTGCCACCAGCGATTTTACAGATAGCAATCAGCCCCAGCATTTT.

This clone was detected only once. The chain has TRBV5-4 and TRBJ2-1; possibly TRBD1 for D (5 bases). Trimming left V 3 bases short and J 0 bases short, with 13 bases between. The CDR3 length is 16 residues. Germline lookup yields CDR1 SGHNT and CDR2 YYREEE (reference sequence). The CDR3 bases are TGTGCCAGCAGCTCTGGGGCGGAAGCCTCCTACAATGAGCAGTTCTTC. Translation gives CASSSGAEASYNEQFF. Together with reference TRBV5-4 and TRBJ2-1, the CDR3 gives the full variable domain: ETGVTQSPTHLIKTRGQQVTLRCSSQSGHNTVSWYQQALGQGPQFIFQYYREEENGRGNFPPRFSGLQFPNYSSELNVNALELDDSALYLCASSSGAEASYNEQFFGPGTRLTVL.

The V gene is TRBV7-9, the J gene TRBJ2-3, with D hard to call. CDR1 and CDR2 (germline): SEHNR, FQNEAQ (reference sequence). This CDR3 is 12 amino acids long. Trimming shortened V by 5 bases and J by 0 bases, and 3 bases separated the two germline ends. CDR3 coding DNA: TGTGCCAGCAGCCTCAGCACAGATACGCAGTATTTT. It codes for CASSLSTDTQYF.

CDR3: CASSLSPGQRTQETQYF. CDR3 sequence (DNA): TGCGCCAGCAGCTTATCCCCCGGACAGAGAACACAAGAGACCCAGTACTTC. The chain uses TRBV5-1 and TRBJ2-5; D possibly corresponds to TRBD1 (6 bases). Germline CDR1 and CDR2: SGHRS and YFSETQ. V lost 2 bases, J lost 2 bases, and 19 bases lay in between. The CDR3 consists of 17 residues.

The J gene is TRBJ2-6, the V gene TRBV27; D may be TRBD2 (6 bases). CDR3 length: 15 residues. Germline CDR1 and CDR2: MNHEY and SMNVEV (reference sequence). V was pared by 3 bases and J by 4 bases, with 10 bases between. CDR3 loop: CASSFGGSGANVLTF. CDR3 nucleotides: TGTGCCAGCAGTTTCGGAGGGTCCGGGGCCAACGTCCTGACTTTC.

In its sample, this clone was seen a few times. CDR3 residues: CASRISRGNTEAFF. The CDR3 bases are TGTGCCAGTAGAATTTCCAGGGGAAACACTGAAGCTTTCTTT. The chain uses TRBV19 and TRBJ1-1, with a tentative D call TRBD1 (6 bases). CDR3 length: 14 amino acids. Germline values: CDR1 LNHDA, CDR2 SQIVND (reference sequence). V was pared by 6 bases and J by 2 bases, with 13 bases between.

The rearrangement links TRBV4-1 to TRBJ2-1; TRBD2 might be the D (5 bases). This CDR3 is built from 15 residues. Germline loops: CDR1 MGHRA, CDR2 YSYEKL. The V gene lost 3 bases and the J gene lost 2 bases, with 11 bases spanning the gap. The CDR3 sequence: CASSQSDWAYNEQFF. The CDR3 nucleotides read TGCGCCAGCAGCCAGTCGGACTGGGCCTACAATGAGCAGTTCTTC.

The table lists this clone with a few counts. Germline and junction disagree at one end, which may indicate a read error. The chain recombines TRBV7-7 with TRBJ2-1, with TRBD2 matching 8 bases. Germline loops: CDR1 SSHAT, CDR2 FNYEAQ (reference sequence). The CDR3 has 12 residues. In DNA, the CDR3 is TGTGCTAGCAGCGCCGGGGGGGATGAGCAGTTCTTC. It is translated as CASSAGGDEQFF.

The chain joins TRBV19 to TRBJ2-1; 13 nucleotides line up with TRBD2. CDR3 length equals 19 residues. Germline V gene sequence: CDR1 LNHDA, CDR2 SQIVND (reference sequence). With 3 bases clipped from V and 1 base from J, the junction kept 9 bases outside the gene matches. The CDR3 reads CASSITSGGADGSYNEQFF. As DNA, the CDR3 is TGTGCCAGTAGTATCACTAGCGGGGGGGCCGATGGGTCCTACAATGAGCAGTTCTTC.

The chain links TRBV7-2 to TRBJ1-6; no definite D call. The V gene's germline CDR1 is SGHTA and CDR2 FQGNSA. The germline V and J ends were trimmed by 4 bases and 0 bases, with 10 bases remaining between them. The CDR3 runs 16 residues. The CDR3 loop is CASSSRRSSYNSPLHF. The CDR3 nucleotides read TGTGCCAGCAGCTCGAGACGGAGCTCCTATAATTCACCCCTCCACTTT.

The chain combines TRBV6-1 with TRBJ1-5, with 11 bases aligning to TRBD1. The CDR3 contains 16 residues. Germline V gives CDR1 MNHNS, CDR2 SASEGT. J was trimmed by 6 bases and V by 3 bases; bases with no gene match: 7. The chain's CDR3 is CASSDRDRGRTQPQHF. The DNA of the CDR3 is TGTGCCAGCAGTGACCGGGACAGGGGGAGGACTCAGCCCCAGCATTTT.

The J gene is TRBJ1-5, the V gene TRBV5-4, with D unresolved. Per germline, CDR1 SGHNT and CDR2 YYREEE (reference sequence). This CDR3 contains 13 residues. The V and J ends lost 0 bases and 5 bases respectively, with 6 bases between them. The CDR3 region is CASSLDSYQPQHF. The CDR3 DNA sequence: TGTGCCAGCAGCTTGGACTCTTATCAGCCCCAGCATTTT.

The CDR3 is CSASVSGQPGTEAFF. The CDR3 region has the DNA TGCAGTGCTAGTGTCTCGGGACAACCCGGCACTGAAGCTTTCTTT. The chain uses TRBV20-1 and TRBJ1-1; perhaps TRBD1 as D (6 bases). Per germline, CDR1 DFQATT and CDR2 SNEGSKA (reference sequence). The V end lost 3 bases, the J end lost 4 bases, and 18 bases lay between the germline ends. The CDR3 loop spans 15 amino acids.

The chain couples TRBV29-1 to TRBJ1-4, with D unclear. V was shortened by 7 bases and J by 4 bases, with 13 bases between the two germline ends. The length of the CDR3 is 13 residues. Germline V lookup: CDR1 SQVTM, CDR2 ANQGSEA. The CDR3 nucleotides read TGCAGCGGGCGGGGAGGAGTTAATGAAAAACTGTTTTTT. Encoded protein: CSGRGGVNEKLFF.

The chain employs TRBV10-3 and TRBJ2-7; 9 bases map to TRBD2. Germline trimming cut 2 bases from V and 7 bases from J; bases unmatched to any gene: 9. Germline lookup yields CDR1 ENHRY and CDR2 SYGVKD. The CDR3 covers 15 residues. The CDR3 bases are TGTGCCATCAGTGAGAGTAGCGGGAGCCCTAGGGAGCAGTACTTC. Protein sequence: CAISESSGSPREQYF.